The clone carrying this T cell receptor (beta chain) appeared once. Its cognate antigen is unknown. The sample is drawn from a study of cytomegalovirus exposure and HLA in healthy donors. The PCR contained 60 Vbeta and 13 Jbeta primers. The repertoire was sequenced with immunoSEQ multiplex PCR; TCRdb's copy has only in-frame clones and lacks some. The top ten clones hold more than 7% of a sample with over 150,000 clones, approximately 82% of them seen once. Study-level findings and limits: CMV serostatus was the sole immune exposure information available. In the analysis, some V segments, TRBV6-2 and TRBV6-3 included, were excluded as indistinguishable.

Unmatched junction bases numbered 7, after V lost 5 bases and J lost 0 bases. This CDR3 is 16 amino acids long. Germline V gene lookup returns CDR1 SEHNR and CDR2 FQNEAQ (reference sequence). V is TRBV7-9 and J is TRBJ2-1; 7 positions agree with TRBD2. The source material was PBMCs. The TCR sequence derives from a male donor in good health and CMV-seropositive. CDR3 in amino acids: CASSPDGGSSYNEQFF. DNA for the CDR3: TGTGCCAGCAGCCCTGATGGCGGGAGCTCCTACAATGAGCAGTTCTTC.